The rows below give T cell receptor beta chains drawn from one sample of a study of shared clonotypes between healthy human individuals. Only in-frame clones appear in the TCRdb table, and some are missing; sequencing was by immunoSEQ multiplex PCR. The profile covers over 2,000,000 clones, with roughly 93% appearing a single time and less than 2% taken by the ten largest. Sequenced material: naive CD8+ T cells from PBMCs. Receptors originate from a man between 18 and 29 years old in good health. Some clones in this sample may be carry-over from other donors' samples. Both conserved end residues are part of each CDR3. The D gene is left open where the match is weak. Size is stated for part of the rows, as once, few or many counts, or as a class when the clone is expanded.

cdr3_aa | cdr3_nt | clone_size | j_call | d_call | v_call
CASSGGKVNTEAFF | TGTGCCAGCAGTGGGGGAAAGGTGAACACTGAAGCTTTCTTT | once | TRBJ1-1 | NA | TRBV28
CASSTPFAPNQPQHF | TGTGCCAGTAGTACCCCGTTTGCGCCGAATCAGCCCCAGCATTTT | NA | TRBJ1-5 | NA | TRBV19
CSVEWAGGVYEQYF | TGCAGCGTTGAATGGGCCGGAGGTGTCTACGAGCAGTACTTC | NA | TRBJ2-7 | NA | TRBV29-1
CASRERIDKTYEQYF | TGTGCCAGCAGAGAACGTATCGACAAGACCTACGAGCAGTACTTC | NA | TRBJ2-7 | NA | TRBV2
CASSLLGTPKNIQYF | TGTGCCAGCAGCTTACTGGGGACCCCCAAAAACATTCAGTACTTC | NA | TRBJ2-4 | NA | TRBV7-9
CASSSLALKISNEQFF | TGTGCCAGCAGCTCCTTAGCGCTCAAGATTAGCAATGAGCAGTTCTTC | NA | TRBJ2-1 | NA | TRBV7-3
CASSRRARAGSDTEAFF | TGTGCCAGCTCACGACGTGCACGCGCGGGGTCTGACACTGAAGCTTTCTTT | NA | TRBJ1-1 | NA | TRBV18
CASSSRGGGYTEAFF | TGTGCCAGCAGCTCTCGGGGAGGGGGGTACACTGAAGCTTTCTTT | once | TRBJ1-1 | NA | TRBV9
CASSRTGGNNQPQHF | TGTGCCAGCAGCCGGACAGGGGGAAACAATCAGCCCCAGCATTTT | NA | TRBJ1-5 | TRBD1 | TRBV11-2
CAWSASGFRANVLTF | TGTGCCTGGAGTGCCTCAGGGTTTCGGGCCAACGTCCTGACTTTC | NA | TRBJ2-6 | NA | TRBV30
CASSLDEVSPYEQYF | TGTGCCAGCAGCTTAGATGAGGTCAGTCCCTACGAGCAGTACTTC | NA | TRBJ2-7 | NA | TRBV7-8
CASSLDWGNTEAFF | TGTGCCAGCAGCTTAGATTGGGGTAACACTGAAGCTTTCTTT | few | TRBJ1-1 | NA | TRBV7-9
CASSATSGRATDTQYF | TGTGCCAGCAGCGCGACTAGCGGGAGGGCGACAGATACGCAGTATTTT | once | TRBJ2-3 | TRBD2 | TRBV9
CASWGQSSNQPQHF | TGTGCCAGCTGGGGGCAGTCTAGCAATCAGCCCCAGCATTTT | NA | TRBJ1-5 | NA | TRBV28